What follows describes a single T cell receptor beta chain. Its antigen is not yet known. No base quality information exists; no much larger clone differs at one position. This sample stems from a study of cytomegalovirus exposure and HLA in healthy donors (dated by TCRdb to about 2017). Notes on the research overall: An earlier analysis of several hundred of the donors reported about 250 Gb of sequence data and around 110 million unique TCR beta sequences from about 200 million T cells. Approximately 330 gigabases of sequencing data and 70 million to 100 million unique TCR sequences made up an early release that covered nearly 650 HLA-typed donors. Among the approximately 420 genotyped donors, around 81% belonged to the genetic ancestry cluster associated with self-reported Caucasian donors. The study aimed to test whether signatures of past pathogen exposure could be identified by cataloging public T cell receptors. The study profiled the T cell repertoires of approximately 700 subjects by immunosequencing and related them to cytomegalovirus serostatus. A separate validation cohort of 100 to 150 different subjects was used in addition to the roughly 620-subject first cohort. To predict cytomegalovirus infection status, the study combined high-throughput TCR immunosequencing, statistical association of individual TCRs with disease status, and machine learning. In a later analysis, previously published TCR beta repertoires from fewer than 750 donors were re-analyzed and high-resolution HLA genotyping was added so that TCR occurrence patterns could be studied. Rather than drawing on any new phenotypic data, the later analysis identified candidate immune exposures from TCR beta sequences and the way those sequences occurred across donors. An earlier analysis of some 500 of the donors used high-throughput TCR beta sequencing to judge whether each TCR beta V gene segment behaved as functional or pseudogenic. Donor age, sex, ethnicity and CMV serostatus were collected together with the repertoire data. Genome-wide SNP genotypes for about 55% of the 666 donors were used in a later genetic analysis, which treated that subset as a discovery cohort. All discovery cohort repertoires had been generated using a single sequencing platform. Class I and class II HLA loci were covered by the typing at four-digit resolution. The number of donors typed differed by locus, with roughly 629-640 for A, B, C, DRB1 and DQB1, roughly 520 for DQA1, 606 for DPA1, and around 460 for DPB1. Four or five DR-DQ haplotypes were handled as single units for association and clustering because linkage in the cohort was strong. Among some 400 genotyped donors of the cohort, an average of 235,054 unique TCR beta nucleotide sequences were sequenced per donor, about a sixth of them non-productive. Beyond this particular receptor, the publication reports: In the study, 150 to 200 TCR beta chains were listed as associated with cytomegalovirus. Because the 87-base-pair reads could not distinguish some IMGT-functional V segments, including TRBV6-2 and TRBV6-3, those segments were excluded. According to a later analysis, TCR association rates differed among HLA loci, with DRB1 alleles showing the most associated TCRs and HLA-C alleles showing the fewest. A few of the identified cytomegalovirus-associated TCR beta chains were confirmed in vitro to be specific for cytomegalovirus antigens. Cytomegalovirus status was reported to be diagnosed by the classifier with high specificity and sensitivity in both the original and validation cohorts. Broadly in line with IMGT annotations, most TCR beta V segments showed up in productive rearrangements about 87% or about 30% of the time in an earlier analysis of 450 to 750 of the donors. The cohort was sequenced for TCR beta chains only, and without alpha or paired-chain data the features that could be detected were limited. Presence/absence analyses assumed roughly uniform sequencing depth across donors, an assumption that may not hold. Across donors, most TCR sequences were observed very rarely, whereas some public TCRs were present in many individuals. According to a later genetic analysis, donors in an Asian-associated ancestry cluster had fewer N-insertions in productive TCRs than the approximately 630-donor mean. Because HLA typing was unavailable for some donors at each locus, only the typed subset was used in association tests. Around 16 rarely observed V segments, including chromosome 9 orphons, were excluded from the earlier analysis of approximately 500 of the donors because counts were too low. When HLA alleles, especially DR and DQ, strongly co-occurred, TCR associations were difficult to assign to individual alleles. In a later analysis, most CMV-associated TCR beta chains were found to appear HLA-restricted, with HLA associations seemingly driven largely by CMV exposure. For the cohort, immune exposure information was limited to CMV serostatus. In a later genetic analysis, a missense DCLRE1C variant was associated with V-gene and J-gene trimming of TCR beta chains, and the association was replicated in an independent cohort. In a later analysis, HLA-associated TCR beta chains showed more clonal expansion and lower generation probabilities than non-associated chains that were equally common. According to the authors, the approach could potentially be generalized to other disease states and immunological phenotypes. In a later analysis, several top co-occurrence clusters were reported to appear linked to parvovirus B19, influenza, CMV and Epstein-Barr virus. A further reported finding was that TCR beta sequences accurately predicted the HLA-A and HLA-B alleles for most subjects in the first cohort. Correlated functional status among segregating V segments might reflect linkage disequilibrium, but an unknown experimental factor could not be ruled out. A group of highly shared sequence variants was considered likely to be a technical artifact of the sequencing pipeline. Specific HLA alleles were associated with roughly 17,000 TCR beta sequences at a false discovery rate of 0.05 in a later analysis.

The library was generated by the immunoSEQ multiplex PCR assay. For the multiplex PCR, a mixture combining 60 forward primers for TCR Vbeta segments and 13 reverse primers for TCR Jbeta segments was used. The CDR3 region of rearranged TCR beta genes was amplified from genomic DNA with a multiplex PCR assay. On the Illumina HiSeq System, the amplified TCR beta libraries were sequenced as 87-base-pair reads. Concerning the study's data processing: A later analysis tallied tens of millions of unique TCR beta chains across the 640 or so repertoires, and some 12 million of those chains were shared by two or more donors. To remove PCR and sequencing errors, raw reads were error-corrected and collapsed into unique sequences using a nearest-neighbor algorithm that merged closely related sequences. CDR3 sequences were aligned to IMGT reference sequences to assign V, D and J gene segments. For a sequence to be retained, a match of at least six nucleotides was required to both a V gene segment and a J gene segment. Rearrangements were called productive when the CDR3 lacked stop codons and stayed in frame with V and J; all others were non-productive. Following IMGT convention, CDR3 was defined as the stretch from the second conserved V-encoded cysteine to the conserved J-encoded phenylalanine. The earlier analysis of 500 to 750 of the donors excluded any sequence lacking an unambiguous match to a single V gene segment. An earlier analysis of fewer than 750 of the donors classified V segments as functional when productive rearrangements were above 56.7% and as segregating when the standard deviation between donors was above 5%. A statistical classification framework was built for diagnosing cytomegalovirus status from the catalog of TCR beta chain sequences. A later analysis assigned V and J genes by comparing TCR nucleotide sequences with IMGT/GENE-DB human TR gene sequences. In a later analysis, CDR3 sequences and most-parsimonious VDJ recombination scenarios were assigned using the TCRdist pipeline. In a later analysis, each TCR beta chain was defined by its CDR3 amino acid sequence together with its V-gene family, and reads lacking a unique V-gene family were excluded. As a way to deal with suspected cross-contamination and a sequencing artifact, a later analysis dropped more than 500 nucleotide sequences that were highly shared and had low generation probability. For each public chain, a later analysis derived a clonal expansion index from normalized ranks of inferred template counts within each repertoire. In a later analysis, generation probabilities were computed using a VDJ recombination model fitted to out-of-frame rearrangements, and the results were checked against IGoR. In a later analysis, hypergeometric tests were used to score TCR-TCR, TCR-HLA and TCR-CMV co-occurrence, with a repertoire-size bias correction applied to TCR pairs. A later analysis estimated false discovery rates by permuting HLA or CMV assignments 20 times. In a later analysis, co-occurring TCRs were grouped using DBSCAN, with TCRdist sequence similarity added in when clustering inside HLA-allele-positive subsets. For co-occurrence clustering, repertoires with fewer than 30,000 or more than 120,000 public chains were excluded, along with four to six repertoires with anomalous nucleotide sharing. The immuneACCESS repertoire file appears here via TCRdb, limited to in-frame rearrangements. These files lack a portion of the clones; in checked studies, under half of the deficit traces to unresolved V genes, and the cause of the others is not known. The DNA gave D and trimming, while V, J and clone size come from that table. The sample table holds more than 80,000 clones, of which 70% to 85% were seen once. The ten largest clones capture under 4% of the sample.

The cohort was made up of several hundred healthy bone marrow donors. Cohort members were all nominally healthy when sampled, although unrecorded immune exposures were likely present. The donor tested CMV seronegative, placing the donor among the approximately 400 seronegative members of the cohort. Every donor gave a peripheral blood sample, and the peripheral blood mononuclear cells from that sample were used for TCR beta sequencing. The Qiagen DNeasy Blood Extraction Kit was used to extract genomic DNA from the blood cell samples. Clipping removes 5 bases from V and 5 bases from J, with 7 as the unmatched junction base count. Taken from cysteine to phenylalanine, the CDR3 has 14 residues. The sequence is cut down to CDR3 DNA, 42 bases in frame from base 1. CDR1 PRHDT and CDR2 FYEKMQ were looked up in the germline V gene (reference sequence).

The sequence came from a man aged 55 to 70 in good health and CMV-seronegative. Rearrangement joined TRBV13 to TRBJ1-2, and 8 junctional nucleotides match TRBD1. The source material was PBMCs. This receptor carries the CDR3 CASSHRTGRYGYTF. The DNA sequence is TGTGCCAGCAGCCACCGGACAGGGCGGTATGGCTACACCTTC.